The 29 T cell receptor beta chains below come from one sample, sequenced in a study of T cells in Graves' hyperthyroidism and ophthalmopathy (dated by TCRdb to about 2019). To prepare the library, multiplex PCR was applied. The listed sequencing device is Illumina HiSeq 2000. TCR beta CDR3 regions were amplified from RNA transcripts. For the first round of RT-PCR on the TCR CDR3, the HTBI primer set was used together with the Qiagen OneStep RT-PCR kit. The raw public data were reprocessed by TCRdb itself: fastp quality trimming at Q25, MiXCR clonotype calling, in-frame beta chains only. Each record represents a unique CDR3 protein, reported with the most common genes and DNA among its rows. Present in this sample are some 250,000 distinct CDR3 sequences, 12% to 15% of which were seen just once. The ten top clones hold under 35% of the sample. What was sequenced was blood. The receptors shown here come from a woman aged 50 to 60 with Graves' hyperthyroidism that later progressed to Graves' ophthalmopathy.

This clonotype was seen many times. The chain joins TRBV5-1 to TRBJ2-7; 8 positions agree with TRBD1. The CDR3 extends over 16 amino acids. J gave up 1 base and V 0 bases, and 6 bases lay outside the gene matches. Per the germline V gene, CDR1 is SGHRS and CDR2 is YFSETQ. The CDR3 loop reads CASSLEGQDLSYEQYF. In DNA, the CDR3 is TGCGCCAGCAGCTTGGAGGGACAGGACCTTTCCTACGAGCAGTACTTC.

This clonotype was found many times. The chain carries TRBV5-1 and TRBJ2-3; TRBD2 matches at 12 bases. V dropped 4 bases and J dropped 3; count of bases not matched to a gene: 6. Germline V gene lookup returns CDR1 SGHRS and CDR2 YFSETQ. CDR3 length equals 16 residues. The CDR3 protein is CASSVTSGRLTDTQYF. For the CDR3, the DNA is TGCGCCAGCAGCGTGACTAGCGGGAGACTTACAGATACGCAGTATTTT.

This clonotype was seen repeatedly, ten times or more. The chain joins TRBV6-2 or TRBV6-3 to TRBJ1-2; D is undetermined. V lost 2 bases and J 0 bases, leaving 1 base between the germline ends. CDR3 length equals 12 residues. CDR1 and CDR2 from the germline V gene are MNHEY and SVGEGT. CDR3 residues: CASSYTNYGYTF. CDR3 DNA sequence: TGTGCCAGCAGTTACACTAACTATGGCTACACCTTC.

The rearrangement uses TRBV10-3 and TRBJ2-7, with D hard to call. V was trimmed by 7 bases and J by 0 bases, leaving 13 bases between them. Germline loops: CDR1 ENHRY, CDR2 SYGVKD. The CDR3 is 14 amino acids. This chain's CDR3 is CAIKSRLSSYEQYF. CDR3 coding DNA: TGTGCCATCAAGAGTCGTTTAAGCTCCTACGAGCAGTACTTC.

The V call is TRBV6-1, the J call TRBJ2-5; a possible D gene is TRBD1 (6 bases). The CDR3 extends over 15 amino acids. V lost 3 bases and J 3 bases, leaving 14 bases between the germline ends. The germline V gene encodes CDR1 MNHNS and CDR2 SASEGT. The CDR3 DNA follows: TGTGCCAGCAGTGATCAGGGGCGCAGGGAAGAGACCCAGTACTTC. This translates into CASSDQGRREETQYF.

The rearrangement uses TRBV9 and TRBJ2-7; no reliable D call. V lost 3 bases and J lost 6, with 10 bases in between. The CDR3 totals 12 residues. Germline CDR1 and CDR2: SGDLS and YYNGEE. Here the CDR3 DNA reads TGTGCCAGCAGCGGCGTGGGTGGCGAGCAGTACTTC. This gives the protein CASSGVGGEQYF.

There are many counts of this clonotype. This rearrangement joins TRBV3-1 to TRBJ2-1; the D gene is possibly TRBD1 (6 bases). Germline V gives CDR1 LGHDT, CDR2 YNNKEL (reference sequence). The CDR3 length is 15 residues. V shed 4 bases and J shed 6 bases, with 16 bases lying between them. CDR3 in amino acids: CASSPTRGSINEQFF. CDR3 nucleotides: TGTGCCAGCAGCCCTACTAGGGGGAGTATCAATGAGCAGTTCTTC.

The chain couples TRBV13 to TRBJ1-5; TRBD2 matches at 11 bases. The DNA end is a closer match to TRBJ2-3, so the J assignment may be wrong. The CDR3 covers 18 residues. Germline V gene lookup returns CDR1 PRHDT and CDR2 FYEKMQ (reference sequence). The DNA for the CDR3 is TGTGCCAGCAGCTTAGGGACTAGCGGGACCGCCTCCACTTCCCCCCAGTATTTT. Encoded protein: CASSLGTSGTASTSPQYF.

This clonotype was counted at least ten times. The chain links TRBV7-2 to TRBJ1-5; D call uncertain. This CDR3 has 13 residues. The germline gives CDR1 SGHTA, CDR2 FQGNSA. The V end lost 1 base, the J end lost 4 bases, and 5 bases lay between the germline ends. The CDR3 nucleotides are TGTGCCAGCAGCTTAGTTCGGAATCAGCCCCAGCATTTT. This encodes CASSLVRNQPQHF.

Concerning this clonotype itself: A read error may explain this, as a much larger clone is one base away. The chain employs TRBV5-1 and TRBJ2-1, with no clear D. The closer fit of TRBJ2-7 to the DNA end suggests the J call may be wrong. The CDR3 covers 12 residues. The germline V gene has CDR1 SGHRS and CDR2 YFSETQ. CDR3 in amino acids: CASSRTRDEQYF. The CDR3 DNA follows: TGCGCCAGCAGCCGGACCCGTGATGAGCAGTACTTC.

At least ten counts were recorded for this clonotype. The gene calls are TRBV2 and TRBJ1-3; D is ambiguous. Germline V CDR1 and CDR2: SNHLY, FYNNEI. V was shortened by 4 bases and J by 0 bases, with 10 bases between the two germline ends. The CDR3 covers 15 residues. CDR3 DNA: TGTGCCAGCAGTGTGGAACAGCTCTCTGGAAACACCATATATTTT. Its translation: CASSVEQLSGNTIYF.

This clonotype was seen at least ten times. The rearrangement joins TRBV7-9 to TRBJ2-3, with 10 nucleotides matching TRBD1. In germline, CDR1 is SEHNR, CDR2 FQNEAQ (reference sequence). The V segment lost 6 bases and the J segment 5 bases; nucleotides outside the gene matches: 8. The CDR3 runs 15 residues. The CDR3 protein is CASSRGQGVEDTQYF. CDR3 sequence (DNA): TGTGCCAGCAGTCGAGGACAGGGGGTTGAAGATACGCAGTATTTT.

This clonotype has a single count. The chain couples TRBV11-2 to TRBJ1-3, with D perhaps matching TRBD1 (5 bases). This CDR3 contains 19 residues. In germline, CDR1 is SGHAT, CDR2 FQNNGV. Trimming cost V 5 bases and J 0 bases, with 23 bases left between them. CDR3 coding DNA: TGTGCCAGCAGCCCGAGCGGGCTCGGGGGAACAACCTCTGGAAACACCATATATTTT. It codes for CASSPSGLGGTTSGNTIYF.

This clonotype was detected ten times or more. One end of the junction fails to match germline, which may point to a read error. J is TRBJ2-7 and V is TRBV27, with TRBD1 identical over 9 bases. The CDR3 contains 18 residues. Per germline, CDR1 MNHEY and CDR2 SMNVEV (reference sequence). For the CDR3, the DNA is TGTGCCAGCAGTTTGAGGGGACAGGGTCATCATACTGACTACAAGCAGTACTTC. As protein: CASSLRGQGHHTDYKQYF.

The sample holds many counts of this clonotype. This chain uses TRBV6-1 with TRBJ1-5; 8 bases line up with TRBD1. With 6 bases clipped from V and 2 bases from J, the junction kept 6 bases outside the gene matches. This CDR3 spans 15 amino acids. CDR1 is MNHNS, CDR2 SASEGT, per germline. The CDR3 sequence: CASRTLTGGNQPQHF. In nucleotides, the CDR3 is TGTGCCAGCAGGACCTTGACAGGGGGCAATCAGCCCCAGCATTTT.

This clonotype appeared many times. The chain has TRBV3-1 and TRBJ1-2; no firm D call. Trimming stripped 1 base from V and 5 bases from J, with 11 bases between. This CDR3 contains 14 residues. Germline lookup yields CDR1 LGHDT and CDR2 YNNKEL (reference sequence). CDR3 sequence reads: CASSQGPAEYGYTF. The CDR3 DNA follows: TGTGCCAGCAGCCAAGGCCCGGCAGAATATGGCTACACCTTC.

This clonotype was seen repeatedly, ten times or more. The rearrangement joins TRBV28 to TRBJ1-2, with TRBD1 matching over 7 bases. Trimming cost V 2 bases and J 8 bases; bases outside gene matches: 14. The CDR3 totals 16 residues. Germline values: CDR1 MDHEN, CDR2 SYDVKM. CDR3 loop: CASSLAGGGQKEGYTF. CDR3 nucleotides: TGTGCCAGCAGTTTAGCCGGGGGGGGACAGAAAGAAGGCTACACCTTC.

The chain couples TRBV5-5 to TRBJ2-5, with 7 bases identical to TRBD1. This CDR3 is built from 15 residues. Germline loops: CDR1 SGHKS, CDR2 YYEKEE (reference sequence). Unmatched junction bases numbered 6, after V lost 1 base and J lost 3 bases. The CDR3 reads CASSLTLTGKETQYF. For the CDR3, the DNA is TGTGCCAGCAGCTTGACCCTGACAGGGAAAGAGACCCAGTACTTC.

This clonotype came up many times. The J gene is TRBJ2-7, the V gene TRBV27; 7 nucleotides match TRBD1. Looked up from germline, CDR1 is MNHEY and CDR2 is SMNVEV (reference sequence). This CDR3 is 14 amino acids long. The ends lost 5 bases at V and 0 bases at J; junction bases unmatched: 4. CDR3 sequence (DNA): TGTGCCAGCAGTCGACAGGGATACTCCTACGAGCAGTACTTC. Translating gives CASSRQGYSYEQYF.

This clonotype was detected ten times or more. This chain uses TRBV20-1 with TRBJ2-5, with D hard to call. Germline CDR1 DFQATT, CDR2 SNEGSKA (reference sequence). The CDR3 has 13 amino acids. The DNA for the CDR3 is TGCAATAAATGGGTCGCCAATCAGGAGACCCAGTACTTC. It codes for CNKWVANQETQYF.

This clonotype showed up many times. The V gene is TRBV6-1, the J gene TRBJ1-3; perhaps TRBD1 as D (6 bases). CDR1 is MNHNS, CDR2 SASEGT, per germline. With 5 bases removed from V and 4 bases from J, the gap between germline ends came to 15 bases. The length of the CDR3 is 15 residues. CDR3 bases: TGTGCCAGCAGTCGGGCCGGGACATTAGGAAACACCATATATTTT. This encodes CASSRAGTLGNTIYF.

This clonotype showed up many times. The genes are TRBV20-1 and TRBJ2-7, with D possibly matching TRBD2 (5 bases). The CDR3 loop spans 16 amino acids. V dropped 0 bases and J dropped 0 bases, with 15 bases sitting between them. From germline, CDR1 is DFQATT and CDR2 SNEGSKA (reference sequence). Written as DNA, the CDR3 is TGCAGTGCTAGAGATCCTCGGCGGGTGATCTCCTACGAGCAGTACTTC. This encodes CSARDPRRVISYEQYF.

In this sample, this clonotype turned up a few times. This chain links TRBV9 with TRBJ2-3; the D is unclear. Germline lookup yields CDR1 SGDLS and CDR2 YYNGEE. The V end lost 0 bases, the J end lost 4 bases, and 6 bases lay between the germline ends. The CDR3 is 13 amino acids. This CDR3 reads CASSVVSSDTQYF. CDR3 bases: TGTGCCAGCAGCGTAGTCTCCTCAGATACGCAGTATTTT.

This clonotype was found many times. The chain recombines TRBV30 with TRBJ2-2; 7 bases align to TRBD2. CDR1 GTSNPN and CDR2 SVGIG come from the germline V gene (reference sequence). CDR3 size: 15 residues. V lost 3 bases and J lost 0; bases outside the gene matches: 4. The CDR3 sequence is CAWRGGTTNTGELFF. In DNA, the CDR3 is TGTGCCTGGAGGGGGGGGACGACGAACACCGGGGAGCTGTTTTTT.

This clonotype was seen ten or more times. The chain recombines TRBV3-1 with TRBJ2-7, with 9 bases identical to TRBD2. V shed 0 bases and J 6 bases; nucleotides not matched to a gene: 9. Germline assignment: CDR1 LGHDT and CDR2 YNNKEL (reference sequence). This CDR3 is built from 16 residues. CDR3 bases: TGTGCCAGCAGCCAAGAAGTGCGGACTAGCGACCCCGAGCAGTACTTC. Protein: CASSQEVRTSDPEQYF.

This clonotype showed up just once. The V and J genes are TRBV6-5 and TRBJ1-1; no clear D. Germline assignment: CDR1 MNHEY and CDR2 SVGAGI. Trimming pared 3 bases from V and 6 bases from J, leaving 14 bases between. The CDR3 is 14 residues long. The CDR3 loop is CASSYRGGIAEAFF. Written as DNA, the CDR3 is TGTGCCAGCAGTTATCGAGGAGGTATCGCTGAAGCTTTCTTT.

This clonotype came up many times. The chain uses TRBV6-1 and TRBJ1-1; tentatively, D is TRBD1 (5 bases). Trimming shortened V by 6 bases and J by 8 bases, and 16 bases separated the two germline ends. The CDR3 covers 13 residues. Germline values: CDR1 MNHNS, CDR2 SASEGT. The CDR3 DNA reads TGTGCCAGCAGCCCCTCCGGAACAGGAGAAGCTTTCTTT. This translates into CASSPSGTGEAFF.

This clonotype showed up many times. This sequence joins TRBV11-2 and TRBJ2-7; D perhaps matches TRBD1 (6 bases). The V and J ends lost 2 bases and 0 bases respectively, with 8 bases between them. This CDR3 contains 14 residues. Per the germline V gene, CDR1 is SGHAT and CDR2 is FQNNGV. CDR3 sequence: CASSLQGSSYEQYF. The CDR3 nucleotides read TGTGCCAGCAGCTTACAGGGGAGCTCCTACGAGCAGTACTTC.

This clonotype was counted ten times or more. This chain links TRBV7-9 with TRBJ2-1, with 7 bases fitting TRBD2. The V gene end was trimmed by 4 bases and the J gene end by 6 bases; junction bases not matched to a gene: 12. Germline CDR1 and CDR2: SEHNR and FQNEAQ (reference sequence). CDR3 length: 16 residues. The CDR3 is CASSSSPLAEGNEQFF. The CDR3 DNA sequence: TGTGCCAGCAGCTCATCCCCTCTAGCGGAGGGCAATGAGCAGTTCTTC.